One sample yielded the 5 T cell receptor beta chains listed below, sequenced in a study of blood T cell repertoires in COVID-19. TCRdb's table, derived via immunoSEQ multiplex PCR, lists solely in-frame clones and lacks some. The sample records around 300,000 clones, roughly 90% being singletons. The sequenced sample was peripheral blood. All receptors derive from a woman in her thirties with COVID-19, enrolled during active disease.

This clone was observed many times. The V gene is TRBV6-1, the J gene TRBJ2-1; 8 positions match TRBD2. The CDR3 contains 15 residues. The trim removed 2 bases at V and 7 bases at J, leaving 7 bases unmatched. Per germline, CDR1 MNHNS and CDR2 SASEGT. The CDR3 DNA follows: TGTGCCAGCAGTGAAATAGGACTAGCCAGAAATGAGCAGTTCTTC. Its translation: CASSEIGLARNEQFF.

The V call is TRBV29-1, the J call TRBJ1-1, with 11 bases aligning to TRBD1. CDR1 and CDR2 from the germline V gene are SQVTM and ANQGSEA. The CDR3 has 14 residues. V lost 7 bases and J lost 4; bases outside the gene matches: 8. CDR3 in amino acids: CSGLTGTGGTEAFF. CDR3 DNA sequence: TGCAGCGGCCTCACCGGGACAGGGGGCACTGAAGCTTTCTTT.

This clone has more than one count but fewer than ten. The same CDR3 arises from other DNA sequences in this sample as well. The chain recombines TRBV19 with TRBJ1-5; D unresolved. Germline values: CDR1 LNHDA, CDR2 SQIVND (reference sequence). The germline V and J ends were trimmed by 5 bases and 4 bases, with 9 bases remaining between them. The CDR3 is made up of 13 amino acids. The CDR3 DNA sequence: TGTGCCAGTAGTGATCGGGGTAATCAGCCCCAGCATTTT. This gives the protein CASSDRGNQPQHF. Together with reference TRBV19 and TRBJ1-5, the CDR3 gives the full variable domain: DGGITQSPKYLFRKEGQNVTLSCEQNLNHDAMYWYRQDPGQGLRLIYYSQIVNDFQKGDIAEGYSVSREKKESFPLTVTSAQKNPTAFYLCASSDRGNQPQHFGDGTRLSIL.

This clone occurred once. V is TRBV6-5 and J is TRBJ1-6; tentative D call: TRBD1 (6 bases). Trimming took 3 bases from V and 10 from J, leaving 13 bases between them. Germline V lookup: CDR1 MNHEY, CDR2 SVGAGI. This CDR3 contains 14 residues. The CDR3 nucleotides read TGTGCCAGCAGTTATGCAGGGGAAGGGTCACCCCTCCACTTT. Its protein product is CASSYAGEGSPLHF.

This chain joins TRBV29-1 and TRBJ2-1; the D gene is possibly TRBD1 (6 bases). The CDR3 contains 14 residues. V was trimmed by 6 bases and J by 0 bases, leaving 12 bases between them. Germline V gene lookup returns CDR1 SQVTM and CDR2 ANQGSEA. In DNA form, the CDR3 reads TGCAGCGTCTCTAGGGGGATCTCCTACAATGAGCAGTTCTTC. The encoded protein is CSVSRGISYNEQFF.